The 5 T cell receptor beta chains below come from one sample, sequenced in a study of memory CD8 T cells in hepatitis C reinfection. Profiled with immunoSEQ multiplex PCR; TCRdb holds only in-frame clones, not every one. The sample yields 50,000 or so clones, roughly 91% seen once. As to time point: pre-reinfection, 55 to 20 weeks before reinfection detection. TCR sequencing was done directly ex vivo on sorted cells, without expansion in vitro. The sample consisted of naive CD8+ T cells sorted from blood. Source of these receptors: a man younger than 35 with hepatitis C virus infection.

In this sample, this clone turned up a few times. V and J are TRBV2 and TRBJ1-5; the match to TRBD1 covers 9 bases. Per germline, CDR1 SNHLY and CDR2 FYNNEI. This CDR3 region has 19 residues. Losses at the gene ends were 3 bases for V and 0 bases for J; bases not matched to a gene: 12. CDR3 residues: CASSDPSDRGANSNQPQHF. CDR3 in DNA: TGTGCCAGCAGTGACCCATCGGACAGGGGCGCTAATAGCAATCAGCCCCAGCATTTT.

The gene calls are TRBV7-6 and TRBJ2-3, with D possibly being TRBD1 (6 bases). Germline loops: CDR1 SGHVS, CDR2 FNYEAQ. The CDR3 loop spans 14 amino acids. Trimming took 1 base from V and 4 from J, leaving 9 bases between them. DNA of the CDR3: TGTGCCAGCAGCTTAGTCCAGGGGCCAGATACGCAGTATTTT. This sequence encodes CASSLVQGPDTQYF.

Only one count was recorded for this clone. The chain combines TRBV11-2 with TRBJ2-7, with D perhaps matching TRBD1 (6 bases). Germline-derived CDR1 and CDR2 are SGHAT and FQNNGV. V was shortened by 1 base and J by 3 bases, with 13 bases between the two germline ends. CDR3 length: 15 amino acids. CDR3 sequence (DNA): TGTGCCAGCAGCTTAGCGCCAGGGGCCCTCTACGAGCAGTACTTC. Protein product: CASSLAPGALYEQYF.

The chain links TRBV11-3 to TRBJ2-3; maybe TRBD2 (5 bases). CDR1 SGHNT and CDR2 YENEEA come from the germline V gene. This CDR3 has 15 amino acids. Trimming removed 4 bases at V and 6 bases at J, with 17 bases between. CDR3: CASSSSGLGGDTQYF. For the CDR3, the DNA is TGTGCCAGCAGCTCCAGCGGCCTCGGCGGGGATACGCAGTATTTT.

This clone showed up just a few times. This chain connects TRBV10-2 to TRBJ2-7; TRBD2 agrees at 10 bases. The CDR3 contains 15 residues. V dropped 2 bases and J dropped 5; count of bases not matched to a gene: 6. Looked up from germline, CDR1 is WSHSY and CDR2 is SAAADI. The CDR3 sequence: CASSEQNSGRNEQYF. CDR3 DNA: TGCGCCAGCAGTGAGCAAAATAGCGGGAGGAACGAGCAGTACTTC.